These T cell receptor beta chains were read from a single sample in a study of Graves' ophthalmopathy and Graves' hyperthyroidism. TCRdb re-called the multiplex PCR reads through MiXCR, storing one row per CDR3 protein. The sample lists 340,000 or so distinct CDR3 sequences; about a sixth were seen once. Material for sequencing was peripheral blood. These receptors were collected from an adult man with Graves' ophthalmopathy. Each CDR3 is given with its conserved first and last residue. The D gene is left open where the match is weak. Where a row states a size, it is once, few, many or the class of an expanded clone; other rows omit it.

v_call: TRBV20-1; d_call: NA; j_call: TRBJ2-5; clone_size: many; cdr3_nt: TGCAGTGCTAGAGACAACAGCAGATGGCAAGAGACCCAGTACTTC; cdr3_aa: CSARDNSRWQETQYF
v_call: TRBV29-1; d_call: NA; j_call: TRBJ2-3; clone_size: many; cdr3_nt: TGCAGCGTTGAAGTTTTGCACAGGCGAGCAGATACGCAGTATTTT; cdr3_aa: CSVEVLHRRADTQYF
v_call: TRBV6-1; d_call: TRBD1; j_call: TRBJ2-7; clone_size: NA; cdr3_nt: TGTGCCAGCAGACGTACCGGGACAGAATCCTACGAGCAGTACTTC; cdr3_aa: CASRRTGTESYEQYF
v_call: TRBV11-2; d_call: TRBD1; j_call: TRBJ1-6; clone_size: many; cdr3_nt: TGTGCCAGCAGCTTAGGACAGGGGTATAATTCACCCCTCCACTTT; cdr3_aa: CASSLGQGYNSPLHF
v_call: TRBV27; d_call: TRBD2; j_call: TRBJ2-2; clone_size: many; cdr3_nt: TGTGCCAGCAGTCCCGGGGGACTAGCGGGAGAAGCCGGGGAGCTGTTTTTT; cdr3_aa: CASSPGGLAGEAGELFF
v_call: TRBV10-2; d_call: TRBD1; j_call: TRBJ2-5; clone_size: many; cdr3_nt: TGCGCCAGCAGTGCCACAGGGGCGGAGACCCAGTACTTC; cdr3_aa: CASSATGAETQYF
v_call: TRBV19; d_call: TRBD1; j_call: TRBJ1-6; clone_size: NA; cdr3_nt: TGTGCCAGTAGTACCGTCCGACAGGGAAGGTCCTCCTATAATTCACCCCTCCACTTT; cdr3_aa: CASSTVRQGRSSYNSPLHF
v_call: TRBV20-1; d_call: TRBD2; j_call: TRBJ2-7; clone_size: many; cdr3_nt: TGCAGTGCTAGAGATAGGACTAGCGGGAGGTATACCCTGTCCTACGAGCAGTACTTC; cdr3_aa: CSARDRTSGRYTLSYEQYF
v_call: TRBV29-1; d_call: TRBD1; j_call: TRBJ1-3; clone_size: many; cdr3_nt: TGCAGCGTTAAGGACAGGGTGTCTGGAAACACCATATATTTT; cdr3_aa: CSVKDRVSGNTIYF
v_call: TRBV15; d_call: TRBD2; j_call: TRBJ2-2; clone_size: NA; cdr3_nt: TGTGCCACCAGCAGAGAGACTAGCGGGAGTACCGGGGAGCTGTTTTTT; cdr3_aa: CATSRETSGSTGELFF
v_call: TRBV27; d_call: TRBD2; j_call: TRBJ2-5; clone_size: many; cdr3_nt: TGTGCCAGCAGTTCGGGACTAGCGGGAGGGCCGGCACAGTACTTC; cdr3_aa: CASSSGLAGGPAQYF
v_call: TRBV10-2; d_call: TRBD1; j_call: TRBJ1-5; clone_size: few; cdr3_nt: TGCGCCAGCAGTGTGGCAGGGGGCATCAGCAATCAGCCCCAGCATTTT; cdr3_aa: CASSVAGGISNQPQHF
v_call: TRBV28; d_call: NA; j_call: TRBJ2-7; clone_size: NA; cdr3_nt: TGTGCCAGCAGCACCCGTTTTGGCAGGCAGGAGCTCGAGCAGTACTTC; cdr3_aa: CASSTRFGRQELEQYF
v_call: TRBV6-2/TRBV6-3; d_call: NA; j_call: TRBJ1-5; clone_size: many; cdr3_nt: TGTGCCAGCAGTTACGCAAGACAGGCGGAACAGCCCCAGCATTTT; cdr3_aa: CASSYARQAEQPQHF
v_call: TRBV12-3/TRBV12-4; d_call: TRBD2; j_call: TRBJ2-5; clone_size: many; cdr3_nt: TGTGCCAGCACCCTCCTAGCGGGGGTCCAAGAGACCCAGTACTTC; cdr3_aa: CASTLLAGVQETQYF
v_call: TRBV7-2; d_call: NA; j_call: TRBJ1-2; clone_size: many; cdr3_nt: TGTGCCAGCAGCTTAGCTGGCTATGGCTACACCTTC; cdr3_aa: CASSLAGYGYTF
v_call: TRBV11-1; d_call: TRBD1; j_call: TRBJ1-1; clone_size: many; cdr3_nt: TGTGCCAGCAGCCCCACCCCCGGGACAGGAAACACTGAAGCTTTCTTT; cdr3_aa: CASSPTPGTGNTEAFF
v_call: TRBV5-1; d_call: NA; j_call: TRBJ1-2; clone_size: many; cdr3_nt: TGCGCCAGCAGCATGGACAGAGACTATGGCTACACCTTC; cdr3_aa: CASSMDRDYGYTF
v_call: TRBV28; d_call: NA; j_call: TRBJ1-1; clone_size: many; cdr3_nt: TGTGCCAGCAGATTAATGAACACTGAAGCTTTCTTT; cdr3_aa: CASRLMNTEAFF
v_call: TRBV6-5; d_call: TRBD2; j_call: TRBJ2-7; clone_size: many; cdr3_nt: TGTGCCAGCAGTACGGGGAGGGGCACGTCCCACTACGAGCAGTACTTC; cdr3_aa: CASSTGRGTSHYEQYF
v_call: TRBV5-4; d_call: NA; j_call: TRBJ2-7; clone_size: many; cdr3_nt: TGTGCCAGCAGCCCCGGGCCCCTCCTCTACGAGCAGTACTTC; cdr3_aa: CASSPGPLLYEQYF
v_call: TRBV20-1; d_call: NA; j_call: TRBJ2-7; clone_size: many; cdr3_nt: TGCAGTGCTAGAGCAGGAGAGACAGGCCTCTCCTACGAGCAGTACTTC; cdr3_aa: CSARAGETGLSYEQYF
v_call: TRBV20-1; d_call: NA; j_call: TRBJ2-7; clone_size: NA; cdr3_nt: TGCAGTGCTAGAGACCCGCTGACAGGGACTGGCGAGCAGTACTTC; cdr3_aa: CSARDPLTGTGEQYF
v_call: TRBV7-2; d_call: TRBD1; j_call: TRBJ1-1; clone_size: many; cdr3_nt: TGTGCCAGCAGCCTACGGACAGGGGAGAACACTGAAGCTTTCTTT; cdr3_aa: CASSLRTGENTEAFF
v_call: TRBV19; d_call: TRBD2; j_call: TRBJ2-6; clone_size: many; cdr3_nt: TGTGCCAGTGCCACGCCCATCGGGAGGGGTACTGGGGCCAACGTCCTGACTTTC; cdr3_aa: CASATPIGRGTGANVLTF
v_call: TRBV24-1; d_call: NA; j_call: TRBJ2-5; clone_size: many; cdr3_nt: TGTGCCACCGCCGACCAAGGACACCCGGAGACCCAGTACTTC; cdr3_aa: CATADQGHPETQYF
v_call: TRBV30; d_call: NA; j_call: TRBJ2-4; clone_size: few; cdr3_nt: TGTGCCTGGAGTGGATTTAACATTCAGTACTTC; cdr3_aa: CAWSGFNIQYF
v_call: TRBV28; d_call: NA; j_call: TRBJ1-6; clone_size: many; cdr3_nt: TGTGCCAGCACCCACGGGGGGGGGCGAAGTTCACCCCTCCACTTT; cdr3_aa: CASTHGGGRSSPLHF
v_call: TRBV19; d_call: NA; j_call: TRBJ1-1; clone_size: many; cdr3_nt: TGTGCCAGTAGTATAGTTGGGGCTAACACTGAAGCTTTCTTT; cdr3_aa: CASSIVGANTEAFF
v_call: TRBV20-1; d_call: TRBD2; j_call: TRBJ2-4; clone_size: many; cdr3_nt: TGCAGTGCCAGTCTAGCGGCCGTAGCCAAAAACATTCAGTACTTC; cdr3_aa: CSASLAAVAKNIQYF
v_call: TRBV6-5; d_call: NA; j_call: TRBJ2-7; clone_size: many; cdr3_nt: TGTGCCAGCAGTTCCCGAACTCTCTACGAGCAGTACTTC; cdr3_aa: CASSSRTLYEQYF
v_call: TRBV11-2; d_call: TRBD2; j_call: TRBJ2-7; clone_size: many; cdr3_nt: TGTGCCAGCAGCCCGGGTAGCGGGAGGGGATACGAGCAGTACTTC; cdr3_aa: CASSPGSGRGYEQYF
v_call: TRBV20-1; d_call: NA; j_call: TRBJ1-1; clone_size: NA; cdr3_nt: TGCAGTGGGGGTGCGGGCACTGAAGCTTTCTTT; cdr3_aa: CSGGAGTEAFF
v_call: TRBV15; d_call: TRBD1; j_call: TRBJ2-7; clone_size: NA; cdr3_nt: TGTGCCACCAGCAGAGACGTCAATCACCGGGACAGGAGCTACGAGCAGTACTTC; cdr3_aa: CATSRDVNHRDRSYEQYF
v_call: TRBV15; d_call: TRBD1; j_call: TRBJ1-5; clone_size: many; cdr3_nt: TGTGCCACCAGCAGAGAACAGGGGCAGCCCCAGCATTTT; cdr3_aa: CATSREQGQPQHF
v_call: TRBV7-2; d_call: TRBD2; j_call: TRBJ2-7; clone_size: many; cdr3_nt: TGTGCCAGCAGCTTAGCGGTAGCGGGAACGAGCTCCTACGAGCAGTACTTC; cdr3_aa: CASSLAVAGTSSYEQYF
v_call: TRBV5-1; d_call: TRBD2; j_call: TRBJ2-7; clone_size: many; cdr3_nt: TGCGCCAGCAGCTTGGTTCGCGGGAGGGCCAACCTCGAGCAGTACTTC; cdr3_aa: CASSLVRGRANLEQYF
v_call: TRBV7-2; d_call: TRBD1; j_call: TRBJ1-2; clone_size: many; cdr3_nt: TGTGCCAGCAGTTTCAGCCCGGGACAGGGGAACTATGGCTACACCTTC; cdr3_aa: CASSFSPGQGNYGYTF
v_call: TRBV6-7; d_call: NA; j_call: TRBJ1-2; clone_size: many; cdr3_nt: TGTGCCAGCCCTCTTTATGGGCGGCGACACTATGGCTACACCTTC; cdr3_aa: CASPLYGRRHYGYTF
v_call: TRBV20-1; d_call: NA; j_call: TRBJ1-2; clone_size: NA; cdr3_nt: TGCAGTGCTAGAGAACGTAACGGCTACACCTTC; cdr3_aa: CSARERNGYTF
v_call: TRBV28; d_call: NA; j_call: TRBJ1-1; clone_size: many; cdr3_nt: TGTGCCAGCAGCCTCAACGAGGGTGGCACTGAAGCTTTCTTT; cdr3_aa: CASSLNEGGTEAFF
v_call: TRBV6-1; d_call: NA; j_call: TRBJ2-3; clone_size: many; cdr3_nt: TGTGCCAGCAGGCCCTATAACACAGATACGCAGTATTTT; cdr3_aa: CASRPYNTDTQYF
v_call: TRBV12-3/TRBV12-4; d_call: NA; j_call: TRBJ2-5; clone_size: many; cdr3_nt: TGTGCCAGCAGTTCCGCTGTAGGGTTCGAAAAAGAGACCCAGTACTTC; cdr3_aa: CASSSAVGFEKETQYF
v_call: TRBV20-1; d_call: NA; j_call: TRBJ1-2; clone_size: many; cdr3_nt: TGCAGTGCCGCGACAGGAACTAACTATGGCTACACCTTC; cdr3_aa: CSAATGTNYGYTF
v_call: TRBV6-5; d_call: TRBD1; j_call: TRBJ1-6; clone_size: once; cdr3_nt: TGTGCCAGCAGTTACTCCAAAACCGGGACAGCTAATTCACCCCTCCACTTT; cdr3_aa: CASSYSKTGTANSPLHF
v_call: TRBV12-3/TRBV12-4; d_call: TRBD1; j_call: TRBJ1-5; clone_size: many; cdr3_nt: TGTGCCAGCAGCGCCCAAGGGGGCGTTCAGCCCCAGCATTTT; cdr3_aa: CASSAQGGVQPQHF
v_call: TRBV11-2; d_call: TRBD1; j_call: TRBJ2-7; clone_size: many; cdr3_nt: TGTGCCAGCACGACCGGGACAGGGGTCGAGCAGTACTTC; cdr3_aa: CASTTGTGVEQYF
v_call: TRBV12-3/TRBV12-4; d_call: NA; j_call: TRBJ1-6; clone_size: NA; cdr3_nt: TGTGCCAGCAGTTTCACGGGGCCAAATTCACCCCTCCACTTT; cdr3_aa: CASSFTGPNSPLHF
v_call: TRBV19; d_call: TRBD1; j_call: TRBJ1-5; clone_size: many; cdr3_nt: TGTGCCAGTATCCGGGACAGGGCTAGCAATCAGCCCCAGCATTTT; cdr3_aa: CASIRDRASNQPQHF
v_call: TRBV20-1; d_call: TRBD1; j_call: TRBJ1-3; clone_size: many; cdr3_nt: TGCAGTGCTAGACCACAGGGGGGAAACACCATATATTTT; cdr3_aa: CSARPQGGNTIYF
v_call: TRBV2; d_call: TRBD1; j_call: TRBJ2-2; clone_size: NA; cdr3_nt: TGTGCCAGCAGCCGGGACAGGGACACCGGGGAGCTGTTTTTT; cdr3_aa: CASSRDRDTGELFF
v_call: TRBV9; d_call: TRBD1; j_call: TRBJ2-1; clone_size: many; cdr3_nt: TGTGCCAGCAGCGTCGGACAGGGGGAAAACAATGAGCAGTTCTTC; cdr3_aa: CASSVGQGENNEQFF
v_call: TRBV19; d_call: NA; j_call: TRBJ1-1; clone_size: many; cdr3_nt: TGTGCCAGTAGTATAGATCGGCAGGGCGGCACTGAAGCTTTCTTT; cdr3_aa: CASSIDRQGGTEAFF
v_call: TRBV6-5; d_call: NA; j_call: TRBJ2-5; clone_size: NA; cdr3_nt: TGTGCCAGCAGTTACGCGGGATCTGAGACCCAGTACTTC; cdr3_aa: CASSYAGSETQYF
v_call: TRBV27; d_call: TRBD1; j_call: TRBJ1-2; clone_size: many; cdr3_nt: TGTGCCAGCAGTTTAGCGACAGGGTCTCCCTATGGCTACACCTTC; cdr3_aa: CASSLATGSPYGYTF
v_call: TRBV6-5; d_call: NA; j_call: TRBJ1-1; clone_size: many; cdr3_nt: TGTGCCAGCAGTTACTCGCCGGCAGATGCGGACACTGAAGCTTTCTTT; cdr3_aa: CASSYSPADADTEAFF
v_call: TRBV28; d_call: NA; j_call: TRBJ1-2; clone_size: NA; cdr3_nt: TGTGCCAGCAGTTTAGCCATCCTCTATGGCTACACCTTC; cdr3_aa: CASSLAILYGYTF
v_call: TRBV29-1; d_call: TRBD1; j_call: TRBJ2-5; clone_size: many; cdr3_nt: TGCAGCGTCGAAGAAGGACAGGGTGGGCTTCAAGAGACCCAGTACTTC; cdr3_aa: CSVEEGQGGLQETQYF
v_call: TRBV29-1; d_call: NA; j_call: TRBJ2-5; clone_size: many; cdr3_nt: TGCAGCGTTGAAGTATCGGGGAGAGGGTCCATCCAAGAGACCCAGTACTTC; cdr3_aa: CSVEVSGRGSIQETQYF